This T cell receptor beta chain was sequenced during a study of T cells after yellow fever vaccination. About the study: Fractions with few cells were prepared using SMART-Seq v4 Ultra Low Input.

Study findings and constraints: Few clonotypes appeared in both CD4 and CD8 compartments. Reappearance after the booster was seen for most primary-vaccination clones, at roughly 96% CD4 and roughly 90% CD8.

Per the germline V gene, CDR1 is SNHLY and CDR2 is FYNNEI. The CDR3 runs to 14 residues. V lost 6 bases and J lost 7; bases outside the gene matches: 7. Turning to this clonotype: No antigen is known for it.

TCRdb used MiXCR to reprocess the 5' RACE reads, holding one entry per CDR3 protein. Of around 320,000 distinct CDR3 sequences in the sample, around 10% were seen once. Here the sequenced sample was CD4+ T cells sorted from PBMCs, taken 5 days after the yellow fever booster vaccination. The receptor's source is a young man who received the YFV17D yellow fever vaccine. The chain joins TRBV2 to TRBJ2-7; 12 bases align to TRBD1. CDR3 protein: CASRPGQGAREQYF. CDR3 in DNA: TGTGCCAGCAGGCCGGGACAGGGGGCTAGGGAGCAGTACTTC.